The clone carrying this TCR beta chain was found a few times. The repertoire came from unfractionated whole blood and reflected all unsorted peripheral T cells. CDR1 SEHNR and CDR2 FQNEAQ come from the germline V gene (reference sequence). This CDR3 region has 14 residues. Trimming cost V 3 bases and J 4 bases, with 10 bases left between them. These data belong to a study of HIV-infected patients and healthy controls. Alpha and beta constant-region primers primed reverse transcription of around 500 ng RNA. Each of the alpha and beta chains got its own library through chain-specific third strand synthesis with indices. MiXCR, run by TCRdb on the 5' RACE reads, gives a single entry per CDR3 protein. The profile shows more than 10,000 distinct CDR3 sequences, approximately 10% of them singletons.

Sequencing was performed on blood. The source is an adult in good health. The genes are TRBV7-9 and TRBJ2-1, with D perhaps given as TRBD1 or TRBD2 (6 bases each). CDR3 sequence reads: CASSFSGAYNEQFF. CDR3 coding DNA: TGTGCCAGCAGCTTCTCGGGGGCATACAATGAGCAGTTCTTC.